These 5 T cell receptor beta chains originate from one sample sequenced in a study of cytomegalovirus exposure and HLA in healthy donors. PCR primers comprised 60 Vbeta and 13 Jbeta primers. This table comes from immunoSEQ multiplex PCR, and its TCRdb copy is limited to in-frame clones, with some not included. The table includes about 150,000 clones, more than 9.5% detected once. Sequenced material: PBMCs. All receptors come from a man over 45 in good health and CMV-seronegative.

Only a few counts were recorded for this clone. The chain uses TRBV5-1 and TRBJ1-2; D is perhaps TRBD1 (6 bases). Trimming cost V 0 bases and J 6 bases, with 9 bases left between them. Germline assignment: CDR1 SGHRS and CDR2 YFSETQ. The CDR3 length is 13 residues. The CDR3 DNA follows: TGCGCCAGCAGCTTGGGGGCAGGGGATGGCTACACCTTC. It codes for CASSLGAGDGYTF.

CDR3: CASSLAVGSSGNTIYF. The CDR3 DNA reads as TGTGCCAGCAGCTTAGCGGTGGGGAGCTCTGGAAACACCATATATTTT. This chain connects TRBV7-8 to TRBJ1-3; unclear D gene. The V gene's germline CDR1 is SGHVS and CDR2 FQNEAQ. The germline V and J ends were trimmed by 0 bases and 0 bases, with 9 bases remaining between them. The CDR3 runs to 16 residues.

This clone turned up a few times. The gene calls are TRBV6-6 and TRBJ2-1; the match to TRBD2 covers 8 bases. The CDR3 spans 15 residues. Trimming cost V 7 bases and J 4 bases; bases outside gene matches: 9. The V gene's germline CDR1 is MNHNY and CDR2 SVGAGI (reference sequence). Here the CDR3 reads CASIFLAGMYNEQFF. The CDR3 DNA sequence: TGTGCCAGCATCTTCTTAGCGGGGATGTACAATGAGCAGTTCTTC.

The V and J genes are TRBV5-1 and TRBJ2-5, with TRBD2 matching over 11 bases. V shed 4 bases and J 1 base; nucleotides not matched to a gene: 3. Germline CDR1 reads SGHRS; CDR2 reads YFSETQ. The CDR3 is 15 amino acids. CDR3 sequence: CASSRLAGTQETQYF. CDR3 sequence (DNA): TGCGCCAGCAGCAGACTAGCGGGGACCCAAGAGACCCAGTACTTC.

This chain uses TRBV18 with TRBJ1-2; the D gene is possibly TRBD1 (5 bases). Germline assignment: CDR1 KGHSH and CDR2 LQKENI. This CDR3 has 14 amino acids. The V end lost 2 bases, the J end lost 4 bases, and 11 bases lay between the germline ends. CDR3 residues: CASSPDRGSYGYTF. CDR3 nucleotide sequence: TGTGCCAGCTCACCAGACCGGGGGTCCTATGGCTACACCTTC.